What follows describes a single TCR beta chain. The antigen remains undetermined. The ends were cut back, 8 bases at V and 4 bases at J, with 14 bases in the middle. The CDR3 covers 13 residues. CDR1 is ENHRY and CDR2 is SYGVKD in the germline V gene. The sample originates from a study of Graves' ophthalmopathy and Graves' hyperthyroidism. Study-wide results and limits: Blood samples also showed most expanded thyroid clonotypes exceeding 0.001 frequency. Ophthalmopathy progression was predicted by the model at roughly 66% sensitivity and approximately 72% specificity.

Participants with hyperthyroidism, aged 18 to 65, were newly diagnosed with under 2 months' duration. Orbital computed tomography, thyroid ultrasound, TRAb, serum thyroxine and clinical symptoms formed the basis of diagnosis. As the template, RNA transcripts were used to amplify TCR beta CDR3 regions. A first-round RT-PCR used HTBI primers, followed by a second-round multiplex PCR. TCRdb reprocessed the multiplex PCR reads with MiXCR, giving one entry per CDR3 protein. The table lists some 1.1 million distinct CDR3 sequences, about 35% of them singletons. The material sequenced was peripheral blood or thyroid tissue (not recorded which). The origin of this receptor is an adult man with Graves' hyperthyroidism. V is TRBV10-3 and J is TRBJ1-1; perhaps TRBD1 as D (6 bases). CDR3 sequence (DNA): TGTGCCATCCGTACGGGGGGGCCCACTGAAGCTTTCTTT. This codes for CAIRTGGPTEAFF.